This record concerns one T cell receptor beta chain sequence. The sample belongs to a study of T cell responses to AZD1222 COVID-19 vaccine. The protocol was immunoSEQ multiplex PCR, while the TCRdb copy is restricted to in-frame clones and leaves out a portion. This sample carries about 130,000 clones, 88% of them seen once, and the ten largest clones take around 5.3%. The CDR3 contains 14 residues. Germline V gene lookup returns CDR1 MNHEY and CDR2 SMNVEV (reference sequence). The junction had 6 bases not matched to a gene; V was cut back by 3 bases and J by 7 bases. The chain uses TRBV27 and TRBJ1-2; 9 bases agree with TRBD1. The sequence was obtained from an adult who received the AZD1222 COVID-19 vaccine. This specimen consisted of peripheral blood, obtained 28 days after the second AZD1222 dose. The CDR3 region has the DNA TGTGCCAGCAGTTTCCAACAGGGGGCCGGTGGCTACACCTTC. Amino acid sequence: CASSFQQGAGGYTF.